A selection of T cell receptor beta chains follows, all from one sample in a study of blood T cell repertoires in COVID-19. Here immunoSEQ multiplex PCR was the method, and the copy in TCRdb shows in-frame clones only, minus some. This sample has around 370,000 clones, with around 89% found just once. Sequenced: PBMCs or T cells enriched from blood (not recorded which). Source of these receptors: a woman between 18 and 29 years old who had recovered from COVID-19. CDR3s include the opening cysteine and the closing phenylalanine or tryptophan. Each record gives: D gene, V gene, clone size, J gene, CDR3 DNA, CDR3 protein. The D gene is left open where the match is weak. Clone size is not always given. Where it is, it says once, few, many or a class for expanded clones.

D: TRBD2; V: TRBV3-1/TRBV3-2; size: .; J: TRBJ2-1; DNA: TGTGCCAGCAGCCCCTGGGGAGGGGATAATGAGCAGTTCTTC; CDR3: CASSPWGGDNEQFF
D: .; V: TRBV30; size: .; J: TRBJ1-2; DNA: TGTGCCTGGATCGAGGTGAGGTCGTCGGCTAACTATGGCTACACCTTC; CDR3: CAWIEVRSSANYGYTF
D: TRBD1; V: TRBV7-2; size: few; J: TRBJ1-2; DNA: TGTGCCAGCAGCTTCCCAGGGGGTATTGGCTACACCTTC; CDR3: CASSFPGGIGYTF
D: .; V: TRBV3-1/TRBV3-2; size: .; J: TRBJ1-2; DNA: TGTGCCAGCAGCCACAGGGGCAGTGGCTACACCTTC; CDR3: CASSHRGSGYTF
D: .; V: TRBV28; size: .; J: TRBJ1-4; DNA: TGTGCCGTGACTGGGGCGGAGAATGAAAAACTGTTTTTT; CDR3: CAVTGAENEKLFF
D: .; V: TRBV4-1; size: .; J: TRBJ1-6; DNA: TGCGCCAGCAGCCAAGGTGGGACTCTCCTGGGGGCACCCCTCCACTTT; CDR3: CASSQGGTLLGAPLHF
D: TRBD1; V: TRBV28; size: .; J: TRBJ1-2; DNA: TGTGCCAGCAGTTTAGGGGACAGGGTACCCTTAGCTAACTATGGCTACACCTTC; CDR3: CASSLGDRVPLANYGYTF
D: .; V: TRBV6-5; size: .; J: TRBJ2-7; DNA: TGTGCCAGCAGTTACACGCCGGACATCCAAGGGCGCGAGCAGTACTTC; CDR3: CASSYTPDIQGREQYF
D: .; V: TRBV11-3; size: .; J: TRBJ2-7; DNA: TGTGCCAGCAGCTTAGGGACAGCAACATCCTACGAGCAGTACTTC; CDR3: CASSLGTATSYEQYF
D: .; V: TRBV30; size: .; J: TRBJ1-1; DNA: TGTGCCTGGAGTCGCTTCCAGACAGGAGAAGCTTTCTTT; CDR3: CAWSRFQTGEAFF
D: .; V: TRBV25-1; size: .; J: TRBJ1-1; DNA: TGTGCCAGCAGTGGATCAGGGTTTTCGGGCACTGAAGCTTTCTTT; CDR3: CASSGSGFSGTEAFF
D: TRBD1; V: TRBV15; size: .; J: TRBJ1-2; DNA: TGTGCCACCAGCAGATTACCGGGACAGTCCTATGGCTACACCTTC; CDR3: CATSRLPGQSYGYTF
D: .; V: TRBV5-1; size: .; J: TRBJ1-1; DNA: TGCGCCAGCAGCTTGTCGCGGCAGGGGAACACTGAAGCTTTCTTT; CDR3: CASSLSRQGNTEAFF
D: TRBD1; V: TRBV6-5; size: .; J: TRBJ1-4; DNA: TGTGCCAGCAGGGGCCGAGGGGGCGGAGGGGAAAAACTGTTTTTT; CDR3: CASRGRGGGGEKLFF
D: .; V: TRBV7-6; size: .; J: TRBJ2-7; DNA: TGTGCCAGCAGCTCCGCTGAATCCGTGCGGGGAAGCTCCTACGAGCAGTACTTC; CDR3: CASSSAESVRGSSYEQYF
D: TRBD1; V: TRBV5-6; size: .; J: TRBJ1-2; DNA: TGTGCCAGCAGCTTCGGACAGGGAAGTTGGTATGATGGCTACACCTTC; CDR3: CASSFGQGSWYDGYTF
D: .; V: TRBV7-9; size: .; J: TRBJ1-1; DNA: TGTGCCAGCAGCACCGACCCCGGAGCCGGTGAAGCTTTCTTT; CDR3: CASSTDPGAGEAFF
D: .; V: TRBV5-1; size: .; J: TRBJ2-7; DNA: TGCGCCAGCAGCTTCCAGGAAACCGAGCAGTACTTC; CDR3: CASSFQETEQYF
D: .; V: TRBV7-9; size: .; J: TRBJ2-7; DNA: TGTGCCAGCAGCCTAGACGGTCTCAAAGCTTACGAGCAGTACTTC; CDR3: CASSLDGLKAYEQYF
D: TRBD2; V: TRBV7-3; size: .; J: TRBJ2-1; DNA: TGTGCCAGCAGCTTATGGACTAGCGGGGGCTACAATGAGCAGTTCTTC; CDR3: CASSLWTSGGYNEQFF
D: .; V: TRBV10-3; size: .; J: TRBJ1-5; DNA: TGTGCCATCAGTGGGCCGAATCAGCCCCAGCATTTT; CDR3: CAISGPNQPQHF
D: .; V: TRBV6-5; size: once; J: TRBJ1-1; DNA: TGTGCCAGCAGTTACTCGAGCTTACAGTATGAAGAAGCTTTCTTT; CDR3: CASSYSSLQYEEAFF
D: .; V: TRBV18; size: .; J: TRBJ2-1; DNA: TGTGCCAGCTCCCTGTATGGGGGGTCGAGGGAGCAGTTCTTC; CDR3: CASSLYGGSREQFF
D: TRBD1; V: TRBV7-9; size: .; J: TRBJ1-4; DNA: TGTGCCAGCAGCTTTGATAGGGGGACAGGGCCTGTTGAAAAACTGTTTTTT; CDR3: CASSFDRGTGPVEKLFF
D: .; V: TRBV30; size: .; J: TRBJ1-5; DNA: TGTGCCTGGAGTGTAGGAGGGAAGGGTCAGCCCCAGCATTTT; CDR3: CAWSVGGKGQPQHF
D: TRBD2; V: TRBV7-2; size: once; J: TRBJ2-3; DNA: TGTGCCAGCAGCTTACCAGCGGGGGGGCCGAGAACAGATACGCAGTATTTT; CDR3: CASSLPAGGPRTDTQYF
D: .; V: TRBV6-6; size: .; J: TRBJ1-1; DNA: TGTGCCAGCAGTTACATGGGGGGGGACACTGAAGCTTTCTTT; CDR3: CASSYMGGDTEAFF
D: .; V: TRBV13; size: few; J: TRBJ2-7; DNA: TGTGCCAGCAGCTTCGCGGGATACGAGCAGTACTTC; CDR3: CASSFAGYEQYF
D: .; V: TRBV27; size: .; J: TRBJ2-2; DNA: TGTGCCAGCAGTTTATCGAGGGCGGTAAACACCGGGGAGCTGTTTTTT; CDR3: CASSLSRAVNTGELFF
D: .; V: TRBV13; size: .; J: TRBJ2-2; DNA: TGTGCCAGCAGCCGTTCGGGACTGGCAAACACCGGGGAGCTGTTTTTT; CDR3: CASSRSGLANTGELFF
D: TRBD1; V: TRBV4-1; size: .; J: TRBJ1-5; DNA: TGCGCCAGCAGCCCGAGACAGGGGGCTGATCAGCCCCAGCATTTT; CDR3: CASSPRQGADQPQHF
D: .; V: TRBV9; size: .; J: TRBJ1-5; DNA: TGTGCCAGCAGCGTGGGAGGGAGCCCTAATCAGCCCCAGCATTTT; CDR3: CASSVGGSPNQPQHF
D: TRBD2; V: TRBV7-8; size: .; J: TRBJ2-7; DNA: TGTGCCAGCAGCACAGGACTAGCGGGGCTCTACGAGCAGTACTTC; CDR3: CASSTGLAGLYEQYF
D: TRBD2; V: TRBV9; size: .; J: TRBJ2-3; DNA: TGTGCCAGCAGCGTAGGGGTAGCGGGGGGGGATACGCAGTATTTT; CDR3: CASSVGVAGGDTQYF
D: TRBD2; V: TRBV7-3; size: once; J: TRBJ2-3; DNA: TGTGCCAGCAGTACGGGACTAGGCACAGATACGCAGTATTTT; CDR3: CASSTGLGTDTQYF
D: .; V: TRBV5-1; size: .; J: TRBJ1-1; DNA: TGCGCCAGCAGCTTGTCCCAGGGGACGAACACTGAAGCTTTCTTT; CDR3: CASSLSQGTNTEAFF
D: TRBD1; V: TRBV10-1; size: .; J: TRBJ2-7; DNA: TGCGCCAGCATCACACAGGGGGTTCCAAGCTACGAGCAGTACTTC; CDR3: CASITQGVPSYEQYF
D: .; V: TRBV7-9; size: .; J: TRBJ1-1; DNA: TGTGCCACCCCCGGGGGGAGGAAAGCTTTCTTT; CDR3: CATPGGRKAFF
D: .; V: TRBV7-9; size: .; J: TRBJ1-2; DNA: TGTGCCAGCAGCTTGGCAGGCGATTATGGCTACACCTTC; CDR3: CASSLAGDYGYTF
D: .; V: TRBV5-1; size: .; J: TRBJ2-5; DNA: TGCGCCAGCAGCGTAGGGACTGTAGGTGGGGAGACCCAGTACTTC; CDR3: CASSVGTVGGETQYF
D: .; V: TRBV6-2/TRBV6-3; size: .; J: TRBJ1-5; DNA: TGTGCCAGCAGTTACGGCGGTGTTGGTCAGCCCCAGCATTTT; CDR3: CASSYGGVGQPQHF